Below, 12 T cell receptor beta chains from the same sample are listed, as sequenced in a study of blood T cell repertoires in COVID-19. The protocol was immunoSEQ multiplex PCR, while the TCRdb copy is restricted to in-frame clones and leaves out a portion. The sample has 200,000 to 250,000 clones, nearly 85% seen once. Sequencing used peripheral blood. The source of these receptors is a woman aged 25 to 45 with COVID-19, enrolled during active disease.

As DNA, the CDR3 is TGTGCCAGCAGCGTAGAGACAGGGGGCGGCGATACGCAGTATTTT. This codes for CASSVETGGGDTQYF. The chain combines TRBV9 with TRBJ2-3; 10 bases align to TRBD1. The CDR3 totals 15 residues. The V segment lost 0 bases and the J segment 6 bases; nucleotides outside the gene matches: 4. CDR1 SGDLS and CDR2 YYNGEE come from the germline V gene.

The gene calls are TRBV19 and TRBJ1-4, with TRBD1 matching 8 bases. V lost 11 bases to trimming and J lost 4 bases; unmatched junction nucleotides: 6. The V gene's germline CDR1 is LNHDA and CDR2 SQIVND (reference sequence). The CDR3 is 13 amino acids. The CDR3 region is CAPPGQGNEKLFF. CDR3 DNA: TGTGCCCCCCCCGGACAGGGTAATGAAAAACTGTTTTTT.

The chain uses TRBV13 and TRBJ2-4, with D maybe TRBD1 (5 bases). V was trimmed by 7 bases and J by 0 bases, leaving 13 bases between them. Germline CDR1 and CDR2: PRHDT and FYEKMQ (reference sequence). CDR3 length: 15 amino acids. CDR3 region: CASTETAIAKNIQYF. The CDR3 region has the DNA TGTGCCAGCACCGAGACAGCCATAGCCAAAAACATTCAGTACTTC.

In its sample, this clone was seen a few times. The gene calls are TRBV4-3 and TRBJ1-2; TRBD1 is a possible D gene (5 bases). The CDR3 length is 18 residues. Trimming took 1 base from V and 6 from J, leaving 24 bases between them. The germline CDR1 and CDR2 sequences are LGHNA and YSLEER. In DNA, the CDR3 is TGCGCCAGCAGCCAAGTTTTGGTCGAATGGGGGGATGAGAATGGCTACACCTTC. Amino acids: CASSQVLVEWGDENGYTF.

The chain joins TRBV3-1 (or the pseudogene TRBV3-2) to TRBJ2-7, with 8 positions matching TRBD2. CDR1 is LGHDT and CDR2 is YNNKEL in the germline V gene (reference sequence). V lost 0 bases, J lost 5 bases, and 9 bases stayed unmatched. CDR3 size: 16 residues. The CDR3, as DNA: TGTGCCAGCAGCCAAGATCGCGGGAGGCGCCGCGACGAGCAGTACTTC. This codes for CASSQDRGRRRDEQYF.

CDR3 sequence reads: CASSLTGQSSGNTIYF. CDR3 nucleotide sequence: TGTGCCAGCAGCTTGACAGGCCAGAGCTCTGGAAACACCATATATTTT. This chain uses TRBV5-6 with TRBJ1-3; tentatively, D is TRBD1 (5 bases). V was shortened by 1 base and J by 0 bases, with 11 bases between the two germline ends. Germline V CDR1 and CDR2: SGHDT, YYEEEE. CDR3 length: 16 amino acids.

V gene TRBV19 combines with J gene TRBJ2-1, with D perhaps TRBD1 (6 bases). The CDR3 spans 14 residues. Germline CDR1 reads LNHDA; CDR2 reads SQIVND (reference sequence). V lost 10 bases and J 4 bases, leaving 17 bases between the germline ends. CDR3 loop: CATSHRVGYNEQFF. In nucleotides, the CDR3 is TGTGCCACCTCCCACAGGGTGGGGTACAATGAGCAGTTCTTC.

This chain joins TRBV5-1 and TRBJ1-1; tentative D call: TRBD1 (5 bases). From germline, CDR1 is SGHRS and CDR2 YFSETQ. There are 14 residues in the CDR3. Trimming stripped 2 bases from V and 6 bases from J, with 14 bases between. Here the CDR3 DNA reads TGCGCCAGCAGCTTTACTGGGGGGGACGCTGAAGCTTTCTTT. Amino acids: CASSFTGGDAEAFF.

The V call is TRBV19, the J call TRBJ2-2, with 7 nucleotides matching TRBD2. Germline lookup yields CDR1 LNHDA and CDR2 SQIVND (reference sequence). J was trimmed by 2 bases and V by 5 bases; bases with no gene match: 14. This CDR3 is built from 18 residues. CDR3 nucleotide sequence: TGTGCCAGTAGTCCCACCCCGAAGGGACTACTCAACACCGGGGAGCTGTTTTTT. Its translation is CASSPTPKGLLNTGELFF.

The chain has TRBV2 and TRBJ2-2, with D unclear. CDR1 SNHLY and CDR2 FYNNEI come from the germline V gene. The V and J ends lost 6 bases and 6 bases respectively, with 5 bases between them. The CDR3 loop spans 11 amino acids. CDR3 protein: CASRSAGELFF. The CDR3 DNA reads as TGTGCCAGCAGATCGGCCGGGGAGCTGTTTTTT.

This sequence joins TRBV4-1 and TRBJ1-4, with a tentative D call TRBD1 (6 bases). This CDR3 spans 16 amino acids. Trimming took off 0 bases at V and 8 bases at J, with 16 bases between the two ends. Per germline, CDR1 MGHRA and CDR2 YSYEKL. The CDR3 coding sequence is TGCGCCAGCAGCCAAGATGGGGGGGGCGGAGGGGAAAAACTGTTTTTT. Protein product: CASSQDGGGGGEKLFF.

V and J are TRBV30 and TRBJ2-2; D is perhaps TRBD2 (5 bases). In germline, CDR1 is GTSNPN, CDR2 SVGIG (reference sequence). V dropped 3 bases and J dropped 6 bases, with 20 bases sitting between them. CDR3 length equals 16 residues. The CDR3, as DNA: TGTGCCTGGAGCTATCTCGGGATAACGGGCCCCGGGGAGCTGTTTTTT. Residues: CAWSYLGITGPGELFF.